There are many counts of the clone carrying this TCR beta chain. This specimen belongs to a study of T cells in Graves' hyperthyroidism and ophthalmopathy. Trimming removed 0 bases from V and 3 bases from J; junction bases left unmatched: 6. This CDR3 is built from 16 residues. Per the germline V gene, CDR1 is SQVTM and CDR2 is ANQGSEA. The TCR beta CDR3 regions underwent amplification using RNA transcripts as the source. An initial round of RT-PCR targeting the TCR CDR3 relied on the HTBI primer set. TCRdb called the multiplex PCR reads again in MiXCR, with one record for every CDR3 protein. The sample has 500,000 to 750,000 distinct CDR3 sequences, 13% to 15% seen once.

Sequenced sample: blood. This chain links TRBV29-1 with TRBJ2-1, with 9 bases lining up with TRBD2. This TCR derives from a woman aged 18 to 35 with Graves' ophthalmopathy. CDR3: CSVEDPLAGHYNEQFF. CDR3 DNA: TGCAGCGTTGAAGATCCACTAGCGGGCCACTACAATGAGCAGTTCTTC.